This T cell receptor (beta chain) is drawn from a study of technical replicates of blood from a few donors. Germline loops: CDR1 LNHDA, CDR2 SQIVND (reference sequence). The ends lost 1 base at V and 0 bases at J; junction bases unmatched: 4. The CDR3 is made up of 16 amino acids. TCRdb's table, derived via immunoSEQ multiplex PCR, lists solely in-frame clones and lacks some. The sample shows roughly 72,000 clones, 90% to 95% of them seen only once. The clonotype comes from a human donor in good health. This chain links TRBV19 with TRBJ2-7, with 9 bases identical to TRBD1. The sample consisted of T cells isolated from PBMCs. The CDR3 is CASSIGGTGSSYEQYF. Written as DNA, the CDR3 is TGTGCCAGTAGTATAGGGGGGACAGGGAGCTCCTACGAGCAGTACTTC. The full variable domain, its missing parts supplied by reference TRBV19 and TRBJ2-7, is DGGITQSPKYLFRKEGQNVTLSCEQNLNHDAMYWYRQDPGQGLRLIYYSQIVNDFQKGDIAEGYSVSREKKESFPLTVTSAQKNPTAFYLCASSIGGTGSSYEQYFGPGTRLTVT.